The clone carrying this T cell receptor (beta chain) was seen only a few times. Its target is not known. Using its own MiXCR run on the 5' RACE reads, TCRdb lists one record per CDR3 protein. The profile shows about 52,000 distinct CDR3 sequences, more than 6.5% of them singletons. This sample stems from a study of spatial heterogeneity in lung cancer. Study at large: Available follow-up PBMC samples, collected a median of around 23 months post-resection, were sequenced. For the average unique TCR and UMI combination, more than ten occurrences appeared in raw reads. There were consistently more beta-chain sequences detected than alpha-chain sequences. Study results and limitations: TCRs found ubiquitously expanded in tumor appeared in blood more at resection than at follow-up.

This CDR3 has 12 amino acids. V was clipped by 0 bases and J by 8 bases; unmatched bases: 3. Germline CDR1 and CDR2: SQVTM and ANQGSEA. Time point defined: blood at routine non-recurrence follow-up after resection. The sequenced material consisted of unsorted whole RNA from tumor, nontumor lung or frozen PBMC. The chain has TRBV29-1 and TRBJ1-2; 7 bases are a match to TRBD1. The sequencing here drew on PBMCs, taken at follow-up. The receptor's source is a female donor with early-stage non-small cell lung cancer. CDR3 in DNA: TGCAGCGTTGAAGAAGGAGGGGGCGGCTACACCTTC. Residues: CSVEEGGGGYTF.